This passage covers 27 T cell receptor beta chains from one sample sequenced in a study of graft-versus-host responses after intestinal transplantation. Assay used: immunoSEQ multiplex PCR; TCRdb lists only in-frame clones, some missing. Of roughly 120,000 clones in the sample, 93% were seen once. Their antigen targets remain unknown. The starting material was unstimulated CD8+ T cells sorted from spleen or lymph node cells, obtained before transplant. Receptors were obtained from a human donor who was the organ donor for an intestinal transplant.

This rearrangement joins TRBV28 to TRBJ1-2; 8 positions match TRBD1. The CDR3 sequence is 13 residues long. The junction had 2 bases not matched to a gene; V was cut back by 8 bases and J by 0 bases. From germline, CDR1 is MDHEN and CDR2 SYDVKM. CDR3 coding DNA: TGTGCCAGCGGGGACAGGCCTAACTATGGCTACACCTTC. This codes for CASGDRPNYGYTF.

The chain links TRBV5-1 to TRBJ2-3, with 9 positions matching TRBD1. The CDR3 covers 15 residues. Per the germline V gene, CDR1 is SGHRS and CDR2 is YFSETQ. The V gene end was trimmed by 4 bases and the J gene end by 2 bases; junction bases not matched to a gene: 5. The CDR3 nucleotides are TGCGCCAGCAGCCCGGGACAGGGATTCACAGATACGCAGTATTTT. Residues: CASSPGQGFTDTQYF.

This chain connects TRBV11-2 to TRBJ2-7; 15 bases map to TRBD2. J was trimmed by 7 bases and V by 5 bases; bases with no gene match: 9. Germline V gene sequence: CDR1 SGHAT, CDR2 FQNNGV. The CDR3 totals 16 residues. The CDR3, as DNA: TGTGCCAGCAGCCCCGGACTAGCGGGAGGGCCGGGAGAGCAGTACTTC. Protein product: CASSPGLAGGPGEQYF.

V gene TRBV4-3 combines with J gene TRBJ2-1, with D perhaps TRBD2 (6 bases). The germline gives CDR1 LGHNA, CDR2 YSLEER. Trimming stripped 0 bases from V and 3 bases from J, with 12 bases between. The CDR3 extends over 16 amino acids. CDR3 sequence: CASSQDASDRYNEQFF. DNA of the CDR3: TGCGCCAGCAGCCAAGATGCTAGCGACCGCTACAATGAGCAGTTCTTC.

The rearrangement joins TRBV27 to TRBJ2-3; D is unresolved. This CDR3 region has 13 residues. The V gene lost 4 bases and the J gene lost 4 bases, with 9 bases spanning the gap. The germline V gene encodes CDR1 MNHEY and CDR2 SMNVEV (reference sequence). The CDR3 DNA reads TGTGCCAGCAGTTGGGCAACAGCAGATACGCAGTATTTT. Protein: CASSWATADTQYF.

This clone was picked up one time. The gene calls are TRBV4-1 and TRBJ2-3; 8 bases are shared with TRBD2. The ends lost 1 base at V and 2 bases at J; junction bases unmatched: 8. Looked up from germline, CDR1 is MGHRA and CDR2 is YSYEKL. CDR3 length: 17 residues. CDR3 coding DNA: TGCGCCAGCAGCCAAGGTCCCCCTAGCGGGTCCACAGATACGCAGTATTTT. This sequence encodes CASSQGPPSGSTDTQYF.

This sequence joins TRBV27 and TRBJ2-1; perhaps TRBD1 as D (6 bases). Germline lookup yields CDR1 MNHEY and CDR2 SMNVEV (reference sequence). V dropped 3 bases and J dropped 0 bases, with 12 bases sitting between them. The CDR3 is made up of 16 amino acids. This CDR3 is CASSLSGTNSYNEQFF. The DNA of the CDR3 is TGTGCCAGCAGTTTGTCCGGGACAAACTCCTACAATGAGCAGTTCTTC.

The chain employs TRBV27 and TRBJ1-4, with D possibly TRBD1 on 6 matching bases. Germline V CDR1 and CDR2: MNHEY, SMNVEV (reference sequence). V was cut by 6 bases and J by 7 bases, with 6 bases left in between. The CDR3 is 11 amino acids. Here the CDR3 DNA reads TGTGCCAGCAGACAGGGTGAAAAACTGTTTTTT. Protein product: CASRQGEKLFF.

This sequence joins TRBV12-5 and TRBJ1-5, with D possibly being TRBD1 (5 bases). Germline V gives CDR1 LGHNT, CDR2 FRNRAP. The CDR3 runs to 15 residues. Trimming left V 5 bases short and J 4 bases short, with 15 bases between. This CDR3 reads CASGPAGTVNQPQHF. For the CDR3, the DNA is TGTGCTAGTGGTCCAGCCGGGACTGTGAATCAGCCCCAGCATTTT.

V and J are TRBV23-1 and TRBJ2-1, with 10 bases aligning to TRBD2. TRBV23-1 is an ORF; its function is uncertain. CDR3 length: 18 residues. The ends lost 4 bases at V and 0 bases at J; junction bases unmatched: 9. The CDR3 region has the DNA TGCGCCAGCAGTCTCGAAAGCGGGGGGGATAGCTCCTACAATGAGCAGTTCTTC. Its translation is CASSLESGGDSSYNEQFF.

In regard to this clone: The same CDR3 arises from other DNA sequences in this sample as well. This chain connects TRBV27 to TRBJ1-5, with D perhaps TRBD1 (5 bases). Trimming pared 2 bases from V and 0 bases from J, leaving 5 bases between. CDR1 and CDR2 from the germline V gene are MNHEY and SMNVEV (reference sequence). The CDR3 is made up of 14 amino acids. CDR3 sequence reads: CASSLGGSNQPQHF. Written as DNA, the CDR3 is TGTGCCAGCAGTTTAGGGGGTAGCAATCAGCCCCAGCATTTT.

Comments on this clone: The sample holds other DNA sequences that translate to the same CDR3. The chain recombines TRBV6-5 with TRBJ2-1, with a tentative D call TRBD2 (6 bases). The V and J ends lost 3 bases and 0 bases respectively, with 9 bases between them. The CDR3 has 15 amino acids. Germline-derived CDR1 and CDR2 are MNHEY and SVGAGI. CDR3 in DNA: TGTGCCAGCAGTTATGGGGGGAGCTCCTACAATGAGCAGTTCTTC. Translated: CASSYGGSSYNEQFF.

The chain employs TRBV28 and TRBJ2-3, with 8 positions matching TRBD1. This CDR3 has 15 residues. V lost 5 bases, J lost 4 bases, and 8 bases stayed unmatched. Germline CDR1 MDHEN, CDR2 SYDVKM. Written as DNA, the CDR3 is TGTGCCAGCAGTCCGGACAGGGTTGGGGCAGATACGCAGTATTTT. Translation gives CASSPDRVGADTQYF.

V and J are TRBV5-1 and TRBJ2-3; D is undetermined. The germline gives CDR1 SGHRS, CDR2 YFSETQ. Trimming pared 0 bases from V and 5 bases from J, leaving 7 bases between. This CDR3 is 13 amino acids long. The CDR3 nucleotides read TGCGCCAGCAGCTTGGAGGTGATAGATACGCAGTATTTT. Its translation: CASSLEVIDTQYF.

The genes are TRBV4-1 and TRBJ1-2; no definite D call. The length of the CDR3 is 16 residues. V lost 1 base to trimming and J lost 4 bases, with 16 bases between them. The V gene's germline CDR1 is MGHRA and CDR2 YSYEKL. In nucleotides, the CDR3 is TGCGCCAGCAGCCAAGGATCTTGGACCTTCTCCTATGGCTACACCTTC. This codes for CASSQGSWTFSYGYTF.

The chain recombines TRBV7-8 with TRBJ1-4; D gene ambiguous. CDR3 length equals 15 residues. V was clipped by 2 bases and J by 8 bases, with 15 bases between them. From germline, CDR1 is SGHVS and CDR2 FQNEAQ. CDR3 region: CASSLMIWPSEKLFF. The CDR3 DNA is TGTGCCAGCAGCTTAATGATTTGGCCGTCCGAAAAACTGTTTTTT.

The rearrangement links TRBV19 to TRBJ2-5, with a weak D call TRBD2 (7 bases). The V end was cut by 6 bases, the J end by 2 bases, with 13 bases between. The CDR3 sequence is 14 residues long. Germline V lookup: CDR1 LNHDA, CDR2 SQIVND (reference sequence). CDR3 sequence: CASRGGPLQETQYF. The CDR3 DNA sequence: TGTGCCAGTAGGGGGGGGCCCTTACAAGAGACCCAGTACTTC.

This chain uses TRBV10-1 with TRBJ1-1, with D possibly being TRBD1 (5 bases). The ends were cut back, 1 base at V and 5 bases at J, with 11 bases in the middle. The CDR3 is 14 amino acids. Germline V CDR1 and CDR2: WNHNN, SYGVQD (reference sequence). The CDR3 DNA follows: TGCGCCAGCAGTGAGTTTCCAGGGAGGACTGAAGCTTTCTTT. Its protein product is CASSEFPGRTEAFF.

The rearrangement joins TRBV11-2 to TRBJ2-7; the D is unclear. This CDR3 comprises 12 residues. V was clipped by 2 bases and J by 9 bases, with 11 bases between them. Germline V gene data show CDR1 as SGHAT and CDR2 as FQNNGV. The CDR3 sequence: CASSLNLAGQYF. The DNA for the CDR3 is TGTGCCAGCAGCTTAAATTTGGCAGGGCAGTACTTC. The variable domain in full, with the rest retrieved from reference TRBV11-2 and TRBJ2-7, is EAGVAQSPRYKIIEKRQSVAFWCNPISGHATLYWYQQILGQGPKLLIQFQNNGVVDDSQLPKDRFSAERLKGVDSTLKIQPAKLEDSAVYLCASSLNLAGQYFGPGTRLTVT.

This CDR3 reads CASSSTRTSGLYEQYF. DNA of the CDR3: TGTGCCAGCAGCTCCACCCGGACTAGCGGATTATACGAGCAGTACTTC. The chain has TRBV7-2 and TRBJ2-7; 10 nucleotides line up with TRBD2. Germline assignment: CDR1 SGHTA and CDR2 FQGNSA. V gave up 4 bases and J gave up 4 bases; unmatched junction bases: 10. The CDR3 is 16 amino acids.

The chain carries TRBV28 and TRBJ1-5; 7 bases are shared with TRBD1. The CDR3 consists of 17 residues. With V trimmed by 1 base and J by 0 bases, 6 bases remained unmatched. CDR1 MDHEN and CDR2 SYDVKM come from the germline V gene. CDR3 bases: TGTGCCAGCAGTTTATCGTCCAGGGGGTATAGCAATCAGCCCCAGCATTTT. Protein sequence: CASSLSSRGYSNQPQHF.

The sample holds one count of this clone. Other DNA sequences within the sample encode an identical CDR3. The rearrangement joins TRBV19 to TRBJ1-2, with 10 bases matching TRBD1. The CDR3 length is 13 residues. The ends lost 3 bases at V and 6 bases at J; junction bases unmatched: 1. Germline values: CDR1 LNHDA, CDR2 SQIVND (reference sequence). The CDR3 sequence: CASSIGQGDGYTF. The CDR3 nucleotides are TGTGCCAGTAGTATCGGACAGGGGGATGGCTACACCTTC.

This clone was recorded once. The gene calls are TRBV11-3 and TRBJ2-3, with TRBD2 matching 12 bases. Germline loops: CDR1 SGHNT, CDR2 YENEEA. Trimming took 6 bases from V and 0 from J; bases not matched to a gene: 1. The CDR3 length is 15 residues. CDR3 nucleotides: TGTGCCAGCAGTCTAGCGGGAGGGAGCACAGATACGCAGTATTTT. Its translation: CASSLAGGSTDTQYF.

J is TRBJ2-1 and V is TRBV5-1; D uncertain. Germline CDR1 SGHRS, CDR2 YFSETQ. The CDR3 covers 14 residues. The V end was cut by 0 bases, the J end by 2 bases, with 6 bases between. CDR3 sequence: CASSLAGAYNEQFF. DNA of the CDR3: TGCGCCAGCAGCTTGGCCGGAGCCTACAATGAGCAGTTCTTC. The full variable domain, completed using reference TRBV5-1 and TRBJ2-1, is KAGVTQTPRYLIKTRGQQVTLSCSPISGHRSVSWYQQTPGQGLQFLFEYFSETQRNKGNFPGRFSGRQFSNSRSEMNVSTLELGDSALYLCASSLAGAYNEQFFGPGTRLTVL.

The rearrangement uses TRBV19 and TRBJ1-1, with 9 bases fitting TRBD1. J lost 5 bases, V lost 7 bases, and 8 bases had no gene match. This CDR3 comprises 14 residues. CDR1 is LNHDA and CDR2 is SQIVND in the germline V gene (reference sequence). The CDR3 protein is CASTPQGASTEAFF. In DNA, the CDR3 is TGTGCCAGTACCCCACAGGGGGCGAGTACTGAAGCTTTCTTT.

The J gene is TRBJ2-3, the V gene TRBV7-9; maybe TRBD1 (5 bases). Germline values: CDR1 SEHNR, CDR2 FQNEAQ (reference sequence). Deletions cut 1 base from V and 1 base from J, with 9 bases between. The CDR3 runs 15 residues. CDR3 sequence: CASSLDVQGTDTQYF. In DNA, the CDR3 is TGTGCCAGCAGCTTAGACGTACAGGGCACAGATACGCAGTATTTT. Full variable domain (remainder filled in from reference TRBV7-9 and TRBJ2-3): DTGVSQNPRHKITKRGQNVTFRCDPISEHNRLYWYRQTLGQGPEFLTYFQNEAQLEKSRLLSDRFSAERPKGSFSTLEIQRTEQGDSAMYLCASSLDVQGTDTQYFGPGTRLTVL.

V usage is TRBV5-6 and J usage is TRBJ2-7, with a weak D call TRBD2 (8 bases). V lost 4 bases and J 9 bases, leaving 29 bases between the germline ends. Germline-derived CDR1 and CDR2 are SGHDT and YYEEEE. There are 17 residues in the CDR3. The CDR3 nucleotides read TGTGCCAGCAGCGGGCATAGCGGGGAGGGGGCCTACGAGGTGCAGTACTTC. This sequence encodes CASSGHSGEGAYEVQYF.